The T cell receptor beta chain described here comes from a study of neoadjuvant anti-PD-1 for oral cavity cancer. The V gene's germline CDR1 is SGHNT and CDR2 YYREEE (reference sequence). The CDR3 length is 15 residues. Trimming removed 0 bases at V and 4 bases at J, with 13 bases between. Using immunoSEQ multiplex PCR, the repertoire was profiled, and TCRdb retains in-frame clones only, with some absent. In the table there are some 15,000 clones, 55% to 85% of which are singletons. Blood cells were analyzed directly, without culture or expansion. The source was PBMCs, collected before nivolumab (anti-PD-1) treatment. The V gene is TRBV5-4, the J gene TRBJ1-2; a weak D match, TRBD1 (5 bases). This sequence was found in a person between 40 and 85 years old with oral cavity squamous cell carcinoma. CDR3 sequence reads: CASSLVGVGGYGYTF. CDR3 coding DNA: TGTGCCAGCAGCTTGGTCGGGGTTGGGGGCTATGGCTACACCTTC.